The sequence of this T cell receptor (beta chain) was determined in a study of cytomegalovirus exposure and HLA in healthy donors. Findings of the study overall: An Asian-associated ancestry cluster reportedly showed fewer N-insertions than the roughly 670-donor mean in a later analysis.

Primers for the PCR totalled 60 Vbeta and 13 Jbeta. Clones were sequenced by immunoSEQ multiplex PCR, and TCRdb holds only the in-frame ones, with some missing. This table has 80,000 to 100,000 clones, 65% to 80% appearing once. Looked up from germline, CDR1 is ENHRY and CDR2 is SYGVKD. This CDR3 is 13 amino acids long. With 4 bases clipped from V and 5 bases from J, the junction kept 2 bases outside the gene matches. Points on this clone: Its target is not known.

The chain is built from TRBV10-3 and TRBJ2-4, with 7 bases fitting TRBD2. The sequenced material came from PBMCs. This receptor was obtained from a woman younger than 35 in good health and CMV-seropositive. DNA for the CDR3: TGTGCCATCAGTGGGGGAGGGGAAAACATTCAGTACTTC. Encoded protein: CAISGGGENIQYF.